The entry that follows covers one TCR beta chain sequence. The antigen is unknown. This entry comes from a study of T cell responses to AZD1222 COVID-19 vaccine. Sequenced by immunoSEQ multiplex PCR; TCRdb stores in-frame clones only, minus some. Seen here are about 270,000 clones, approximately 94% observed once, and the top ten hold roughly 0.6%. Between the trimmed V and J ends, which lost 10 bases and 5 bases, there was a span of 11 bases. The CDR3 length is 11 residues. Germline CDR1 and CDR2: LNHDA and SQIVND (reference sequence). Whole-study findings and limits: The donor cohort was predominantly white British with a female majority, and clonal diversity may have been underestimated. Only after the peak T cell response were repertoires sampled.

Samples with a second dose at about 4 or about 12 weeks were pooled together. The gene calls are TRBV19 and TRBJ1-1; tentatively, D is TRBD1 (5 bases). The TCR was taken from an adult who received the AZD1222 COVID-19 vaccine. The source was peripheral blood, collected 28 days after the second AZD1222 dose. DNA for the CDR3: TGTGCCACCCAGGGCAGGACTGAAGCTTTCTTT. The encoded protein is CATQGRTEAFF. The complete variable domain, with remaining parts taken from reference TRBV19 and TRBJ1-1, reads DGGITQSPKYLFRKEGQNVTLSCEQNLNHDAMYWYRQDPGQGLRLIYYSQIVNDFQKGDIAEGYSVSREKKESFPLTVTSAQKNPTAFYLCATQGRTEAFFGQGTRLTVV.